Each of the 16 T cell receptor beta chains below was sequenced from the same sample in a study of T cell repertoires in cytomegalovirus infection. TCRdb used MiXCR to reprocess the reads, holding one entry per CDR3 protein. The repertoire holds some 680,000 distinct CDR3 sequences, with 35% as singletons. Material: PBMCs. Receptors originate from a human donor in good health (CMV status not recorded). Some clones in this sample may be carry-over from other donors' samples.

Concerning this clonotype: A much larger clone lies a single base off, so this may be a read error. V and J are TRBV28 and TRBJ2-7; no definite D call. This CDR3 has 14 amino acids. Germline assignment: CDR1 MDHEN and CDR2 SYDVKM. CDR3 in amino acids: CASRLSVSSYEQYF. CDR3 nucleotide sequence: TGTGCCAGCAGGTTATCAGTGAGCTCCTACGAGCAGTACTTC.

The CDR3 DNA follows: TGTGCCAGCAGTTTAACTAGCGGGATTTCCGAGCAGTACTTC. It is translated as CASSLTSGISEQYF. The V call is TRBV27, the J call TRBJ2-7; 10 nucleotides agree with TRBD2. Germline V gene lookup returns CDR1 MNHEY and CDR2 SMNVEV (reference sequence). The CDR3 has 14 residues. Germline trimming cut 2 bases from V and 6 bases from J; bases unmatched to any gene: 4.

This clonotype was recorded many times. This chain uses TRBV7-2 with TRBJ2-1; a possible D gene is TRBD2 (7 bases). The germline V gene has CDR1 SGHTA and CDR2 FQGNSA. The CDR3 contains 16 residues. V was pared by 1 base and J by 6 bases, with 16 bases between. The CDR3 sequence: CASSLVSGRGANEQFF. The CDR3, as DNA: TGTGCCAGCAGCTTAGTCTCCGGACGGGGGGCCAATGAGCAGTTCTTC.

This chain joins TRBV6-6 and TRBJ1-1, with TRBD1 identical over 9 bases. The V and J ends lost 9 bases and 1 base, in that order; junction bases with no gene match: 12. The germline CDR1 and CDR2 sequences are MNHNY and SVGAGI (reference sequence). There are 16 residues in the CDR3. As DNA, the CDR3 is TGTGCCAGTTCCCTCGGACAGGGGATCACGAACACTGAAGCTTTCTTT. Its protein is CASSLGQGITNTEAFF.

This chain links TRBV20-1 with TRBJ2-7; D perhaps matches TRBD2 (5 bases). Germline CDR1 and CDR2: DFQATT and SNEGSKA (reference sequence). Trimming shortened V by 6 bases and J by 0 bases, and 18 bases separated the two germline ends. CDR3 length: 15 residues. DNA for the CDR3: TGCAGTGCCAGACAAGGGAGCGGAGCCTCCTACGAGCAGTACTTC. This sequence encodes CSARQGSGASYEQYF.

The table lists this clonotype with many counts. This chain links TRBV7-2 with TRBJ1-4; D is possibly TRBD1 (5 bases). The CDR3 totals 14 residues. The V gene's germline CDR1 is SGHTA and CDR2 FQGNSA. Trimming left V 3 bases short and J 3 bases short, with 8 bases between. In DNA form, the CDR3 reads TGTGCCAGCAGCTTCGGGGGGGCTAATGAAAAACTGTTTTTT. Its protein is CASSFGGANEKLFF.

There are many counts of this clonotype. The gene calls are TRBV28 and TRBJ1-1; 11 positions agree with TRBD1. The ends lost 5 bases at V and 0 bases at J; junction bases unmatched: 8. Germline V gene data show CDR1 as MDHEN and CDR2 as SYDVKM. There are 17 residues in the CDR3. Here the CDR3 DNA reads TGTGCCAGCAGTAACCCGGGACAGGGGGGTGTGAACACTGAAGCTTTCTTT. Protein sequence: CASSNPGQGGVNTEAFF.

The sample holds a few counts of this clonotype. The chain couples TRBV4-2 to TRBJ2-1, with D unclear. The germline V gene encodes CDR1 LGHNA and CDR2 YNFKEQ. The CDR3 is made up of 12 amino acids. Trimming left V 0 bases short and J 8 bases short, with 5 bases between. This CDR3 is CASSQDLDEQFF. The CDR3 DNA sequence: TGTGCCAGCAGCCAAGATCTCGATGAGCAGTTCTTC.

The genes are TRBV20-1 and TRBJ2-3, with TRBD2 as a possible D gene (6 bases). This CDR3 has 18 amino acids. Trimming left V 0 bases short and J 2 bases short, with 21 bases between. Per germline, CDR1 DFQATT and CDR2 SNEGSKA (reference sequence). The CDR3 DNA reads TGCAGTGCTAGAGATTATCGGGGCGGGGCAGGGTTCACAGATACGCAGTATTTT. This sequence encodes CSARDYRGGAGFTDTQYF.

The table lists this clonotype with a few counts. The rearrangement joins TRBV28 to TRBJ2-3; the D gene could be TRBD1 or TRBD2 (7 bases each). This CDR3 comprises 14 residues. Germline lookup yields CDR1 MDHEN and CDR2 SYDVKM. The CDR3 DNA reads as TGTACCTCCAGGGGGGGATTCGGCACAGATACGCAGTATTTT. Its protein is CTSRGGFGTDTQYF.

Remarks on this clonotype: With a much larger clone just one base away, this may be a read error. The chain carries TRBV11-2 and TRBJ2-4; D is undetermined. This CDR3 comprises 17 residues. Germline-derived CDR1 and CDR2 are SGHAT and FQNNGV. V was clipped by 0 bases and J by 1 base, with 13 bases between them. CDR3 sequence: CASSLEMGMTAKNIQYF. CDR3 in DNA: TGTGCCAGCAGCTTAGAAATGGGGATGACGGCCAAAAACATTCAGTACTTC.

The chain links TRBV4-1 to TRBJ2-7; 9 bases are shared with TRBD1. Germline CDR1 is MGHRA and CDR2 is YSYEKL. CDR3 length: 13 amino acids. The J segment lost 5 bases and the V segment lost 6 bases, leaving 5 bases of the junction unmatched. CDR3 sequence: CASRGTGSHEQYF. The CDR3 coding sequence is TGCGCCAGCAGGGGGACAGGGTCCCACGAGCAGTACTTC.

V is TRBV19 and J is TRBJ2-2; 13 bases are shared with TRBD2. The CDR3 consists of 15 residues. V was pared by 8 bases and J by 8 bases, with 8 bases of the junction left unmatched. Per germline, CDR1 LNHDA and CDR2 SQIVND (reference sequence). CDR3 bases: TGTGCCAGTTCATGGACTAGCGGGAGTCAGGGGGAGCTGTTTTTT. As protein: CASSWTSGSQGELFF.

In DNA, the CDR3 is TGTGCCACCCAACTAGCGGGATTAGGTGAGCAGTTCTTC. Translating it yields CATQLAGLGEQFF. The chain recombines TRBV19 with TRBJ2-1, with 10 bases fitting TRBD2. V lost 10 bases and J lost 9; bases outside the gene matches: 9. The CDR3 consists of 13 residues. Germline V gene lookup returns CDR1 LNHDA and CDR2 SQIVND (reference sequence).

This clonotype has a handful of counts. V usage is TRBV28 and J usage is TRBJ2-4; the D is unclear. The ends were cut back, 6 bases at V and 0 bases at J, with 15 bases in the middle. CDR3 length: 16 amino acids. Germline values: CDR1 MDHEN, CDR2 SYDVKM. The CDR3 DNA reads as TGTGCCAGCAGCCAGAACATATTCCTAGCCAAAAACATTCAGTACTTC. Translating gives CASSQNIFLAKNIQYF.

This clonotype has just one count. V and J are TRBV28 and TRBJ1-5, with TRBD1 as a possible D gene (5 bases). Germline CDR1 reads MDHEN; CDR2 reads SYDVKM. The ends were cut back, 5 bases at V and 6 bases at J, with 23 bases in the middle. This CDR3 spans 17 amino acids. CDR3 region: CASSPPGGVARGQPQHF. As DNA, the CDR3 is TGTGCCAGCAGTCCCCCGGGGGGGGTAGCTAGGGGTCAGCCCCAGCATTTT.